A single T cell receptor beta chain is shown here with its context. This record comes from a study of blood T cell repertoires in COVID-19. Study-level information: Specimens from acute and convalescent COVID-19 originated in the United States, Italy and Spain. PBMCs, B-cell-depleted T cells, or T cells were the source of the cDNA or gDNA that made up the material.

Authors' methods: Reference gene primers were amplified, and this amplification served to estimate nucleated cell counts. TCRdb keeps only in-frame clones here, not all; method: immunoSEQ multiplex PCR. That table gives V, J and clone size, and the DNA gave D and trimming. This repertoire shows about 210,000 clones, 75% to 90% found once; its top ten account for 0.72%. CDR1 and CDR2 from the germline V gene are MGHRA and YSYEKL. V lost 4 bases to trimming and J lost 5 bases, with 9 bases between them. The CDR3 has 13 amino acids. The receptor was isolated from a man between 35 and 55 years old with acute or convalescent COVID-19. The rearrangement uses TRBV4-1 and TRBJ1-5; D unclear. The sequencing sample was made of peripheral blood. CDR3 loop: CASSRKEDQPQHF. CDR3 sequence (DNA): TGCGCCAGCAGCCGTAAGGAGGATCAGCCCCAGCATTTT.